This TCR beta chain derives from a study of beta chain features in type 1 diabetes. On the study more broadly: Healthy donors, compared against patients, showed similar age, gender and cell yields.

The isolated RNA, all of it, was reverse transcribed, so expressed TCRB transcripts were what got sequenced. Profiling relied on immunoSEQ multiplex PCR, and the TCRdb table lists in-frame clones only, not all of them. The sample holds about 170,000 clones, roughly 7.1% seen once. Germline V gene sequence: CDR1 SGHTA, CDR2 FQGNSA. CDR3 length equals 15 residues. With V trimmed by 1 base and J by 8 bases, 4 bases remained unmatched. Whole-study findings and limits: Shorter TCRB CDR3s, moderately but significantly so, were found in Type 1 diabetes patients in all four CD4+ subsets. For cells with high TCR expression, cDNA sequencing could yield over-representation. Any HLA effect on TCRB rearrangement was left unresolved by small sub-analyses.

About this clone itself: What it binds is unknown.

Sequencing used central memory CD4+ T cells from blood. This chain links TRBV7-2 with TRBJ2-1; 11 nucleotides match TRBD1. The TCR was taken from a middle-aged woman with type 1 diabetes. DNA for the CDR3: TGTGCCAGCAGCTTAGTGGGACAGGGGGATGATGAGCAGTTCTTC. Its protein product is CASSLVGQGDDEQFF.